Below, 2 T cell receptor beta chains from the same sample are listed, as sequenced in a study of technical replicates of blood from a handful of donors. TCRdb's copy holds only in-frame clones and misses some; the assay was immunoSEQ multiplex PCR. The table records approximately 95,000 clones, about 95% of them present only once. Material for sequencing was T cells isolated from PBMCs. These receptors all stem from a human donor in good health.

The genes are TRBV27 and TRBJ2-2; the D is unclear. Trimming shortened V by 6 bases and J by 4 bases, and 6 bases separated the two germline ends. CDR3 size: 12 residues. The V gene's germline CDR1 is MNHEY and CDR2 SMNVEV (reference sequence). The DNA of the CDR3 is TGTGCCAGCAGAACAGTCACCGGGGAGCTGTTTTTT. Translating it yields CASRTVTGELFF.

This chain links TRBV13 with TRBJ2-3, with TRBD2 as a possible D gene (5 bases). V was pared by 3 bases and J by 4 bases, with 5 bases between. The CDR3 runs to 12 residues. Germline CDR1 and CDR2: PRHDT and FYEKMQ (reference sequence). Here the CDR3 reads CASSFSADTQYF. The CDR3 nucleotides read TGTGCCAGCAGCTTTAGCGCAGATACGCAGTATTTT.